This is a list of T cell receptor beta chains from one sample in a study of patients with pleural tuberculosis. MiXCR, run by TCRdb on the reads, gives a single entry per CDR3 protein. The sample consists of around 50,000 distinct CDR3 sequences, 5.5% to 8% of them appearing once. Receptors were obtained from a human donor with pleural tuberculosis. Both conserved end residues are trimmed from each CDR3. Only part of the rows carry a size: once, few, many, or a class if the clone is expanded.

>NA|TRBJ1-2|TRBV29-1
SVEVGAGGIYGYT
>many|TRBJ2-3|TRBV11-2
ASSLGGQLTDTQY
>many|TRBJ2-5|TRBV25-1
ASSEPGRSGETQY
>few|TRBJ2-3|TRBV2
ASSGLAGPMDTQY
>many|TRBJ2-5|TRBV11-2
ASSSWTQETQY
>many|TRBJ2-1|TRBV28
ASSKGLGNEQF
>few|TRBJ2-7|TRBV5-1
ASSLGDSTYEQY
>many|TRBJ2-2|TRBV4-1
ASSQDLRRETATGELF
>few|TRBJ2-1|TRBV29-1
SVDSSGRSSYNEQF
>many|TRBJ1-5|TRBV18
ASSLNQGNQPQH
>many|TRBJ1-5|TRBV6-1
ASSLRDGNQPQH
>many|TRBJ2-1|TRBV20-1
SASKFQRDYNEQF
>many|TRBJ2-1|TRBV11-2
ASSLHYSYNEQF
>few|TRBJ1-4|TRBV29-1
SVGGPDHEKLF
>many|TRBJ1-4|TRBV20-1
SASTIGLRNEKLF
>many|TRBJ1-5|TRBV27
ASSSRGGGGQPQH
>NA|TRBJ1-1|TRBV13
ASSWGYSGRHTGAF
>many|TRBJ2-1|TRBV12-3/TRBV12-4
ASSSQTSGRSYNEQF
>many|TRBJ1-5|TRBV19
ASTTRSAQPQH
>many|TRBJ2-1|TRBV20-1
SATGLAGFYNEQF
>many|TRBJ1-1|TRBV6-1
ASSRTGLSPEAF
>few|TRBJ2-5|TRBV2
ASSVSDQETQY
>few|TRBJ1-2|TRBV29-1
SAEGGIGYT
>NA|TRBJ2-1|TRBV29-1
SVSAALSAEQF
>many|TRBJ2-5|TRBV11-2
ASSLEVQETQY
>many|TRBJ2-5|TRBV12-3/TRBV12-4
ASRRHPTGYQETQY
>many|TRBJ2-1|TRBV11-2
ASTPGGTSYNEQF
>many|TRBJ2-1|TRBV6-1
ASRGLAGVDEQF
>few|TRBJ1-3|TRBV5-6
ASSLTTGNTIY
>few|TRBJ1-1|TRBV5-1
ASSLSVTGVNTEAF
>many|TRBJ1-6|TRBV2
ASSGLTGDNSPLH
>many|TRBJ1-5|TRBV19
ASSMISNQPQH
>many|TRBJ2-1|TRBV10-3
AISDYGLHNEQF
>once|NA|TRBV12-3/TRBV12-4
ASSLISGYTDTQH
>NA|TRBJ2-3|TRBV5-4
ASSFTSGGTDTQY
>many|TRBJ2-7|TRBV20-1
SARDYPKDRGYEQY
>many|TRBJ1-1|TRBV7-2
ASSLSAENTEAF
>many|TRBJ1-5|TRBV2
ASKRQGNQPQH
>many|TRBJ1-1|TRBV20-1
SAYRGLAEAF
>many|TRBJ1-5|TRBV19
ASSMGQPREPQH
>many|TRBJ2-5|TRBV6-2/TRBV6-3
ASSYSSGQETQY
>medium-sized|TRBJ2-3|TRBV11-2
ASSLGSPPDTQY
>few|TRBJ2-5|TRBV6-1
AGGTGSGETQY